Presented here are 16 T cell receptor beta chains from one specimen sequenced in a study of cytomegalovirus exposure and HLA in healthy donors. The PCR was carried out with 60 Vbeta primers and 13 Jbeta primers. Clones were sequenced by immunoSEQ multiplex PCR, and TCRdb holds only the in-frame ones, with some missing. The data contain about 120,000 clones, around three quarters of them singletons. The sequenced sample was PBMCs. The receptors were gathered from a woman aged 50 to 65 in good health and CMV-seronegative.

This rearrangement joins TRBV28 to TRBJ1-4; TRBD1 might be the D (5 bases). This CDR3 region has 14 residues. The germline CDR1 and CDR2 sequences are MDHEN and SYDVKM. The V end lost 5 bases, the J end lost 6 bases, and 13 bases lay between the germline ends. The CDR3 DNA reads TGTGCCAGCAGTGCCGGTGGGGCCCATGAAAAACTGTTTTTT. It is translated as CASSAGGAHEKLFF.

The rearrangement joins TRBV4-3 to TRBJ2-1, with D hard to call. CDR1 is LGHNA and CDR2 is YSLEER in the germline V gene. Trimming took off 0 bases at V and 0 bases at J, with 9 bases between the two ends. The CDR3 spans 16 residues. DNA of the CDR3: TGCGCCAGCAGCCAAGATGGGCTTTTCTCCTACAATGAGCAGTTCTTC. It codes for CASSQDGLFSYNEQFF.

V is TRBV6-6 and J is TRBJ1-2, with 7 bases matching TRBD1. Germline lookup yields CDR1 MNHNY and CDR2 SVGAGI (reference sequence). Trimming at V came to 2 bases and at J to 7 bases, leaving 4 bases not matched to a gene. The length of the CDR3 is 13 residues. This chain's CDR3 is CASSYTNRGGYTF. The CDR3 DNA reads TGTGCCAGCAGTTACACCAACAGGGGTGGCTACACCTTC.

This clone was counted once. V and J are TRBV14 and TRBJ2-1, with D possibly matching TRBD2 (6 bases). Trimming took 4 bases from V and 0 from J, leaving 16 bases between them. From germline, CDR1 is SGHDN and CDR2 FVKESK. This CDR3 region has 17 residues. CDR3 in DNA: TGTGCCAGCAGCCCCCTAATCGGGAGAAACTCCTACAATGAGCAGTTCTTC. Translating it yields CASSPLIGRNSYNEQFF.

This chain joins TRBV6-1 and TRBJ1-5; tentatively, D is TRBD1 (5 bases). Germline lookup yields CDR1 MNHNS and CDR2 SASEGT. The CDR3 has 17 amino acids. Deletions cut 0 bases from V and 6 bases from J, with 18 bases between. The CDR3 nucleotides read TGTGCCAGCAGTGAAGCGTGGGGCGGGGGTCTGGGTCAGCCCCAGCATTTT. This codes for CASSEAWGGGLGQPQHF.

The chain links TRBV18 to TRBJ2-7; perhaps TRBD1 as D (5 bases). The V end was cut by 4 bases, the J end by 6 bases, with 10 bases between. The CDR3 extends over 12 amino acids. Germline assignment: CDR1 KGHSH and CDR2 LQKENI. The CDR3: CASSQQGAEQYF. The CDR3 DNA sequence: TGTGCCAGCTCACAGCAGGGCGCCGAGCAGTACTTC.

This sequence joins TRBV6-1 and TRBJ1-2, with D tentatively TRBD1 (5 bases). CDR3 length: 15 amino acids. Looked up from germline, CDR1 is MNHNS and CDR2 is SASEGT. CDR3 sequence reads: CPQRKTGPRRYGYTF. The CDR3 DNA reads TGTCCCCAGAGAAAAACAGGACCGAGAAGATATGGCTACACCTTC.

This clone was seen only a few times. CDR3 nucleotides: TGTGCCACCAGCAGAGGAGGGCAAAACGAAAAACTGTTTTTT. Protein: CATSRGGQNEKLFF. The chain has TRBV15 and TRBJ1-4, with D unclear. The CDR3 extends over 14 amino acids. Trimming stripped 1 base from V and 8 bases from J, with 11 bases between. Germline CDR1 is LNHNV and CDR2 is YYDKDF (reference sequence).

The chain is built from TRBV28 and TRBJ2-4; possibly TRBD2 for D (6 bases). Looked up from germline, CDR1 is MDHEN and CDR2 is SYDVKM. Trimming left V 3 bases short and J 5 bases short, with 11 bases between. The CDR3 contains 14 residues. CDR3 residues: CASSFPQRENIQYF. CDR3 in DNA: TGTGCCAGCAGTTTTCCCCAGCGGGAAAACATTCAGTACTTC.

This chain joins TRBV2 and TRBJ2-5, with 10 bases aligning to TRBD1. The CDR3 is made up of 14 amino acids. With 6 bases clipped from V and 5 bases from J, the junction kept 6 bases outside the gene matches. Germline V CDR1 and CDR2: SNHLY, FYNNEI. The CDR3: CASRWTGGQETQYF. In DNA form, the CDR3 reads TGTGCCAGCAGGTGGACAGGGGGACAGGAGACCCAGTACTTC.

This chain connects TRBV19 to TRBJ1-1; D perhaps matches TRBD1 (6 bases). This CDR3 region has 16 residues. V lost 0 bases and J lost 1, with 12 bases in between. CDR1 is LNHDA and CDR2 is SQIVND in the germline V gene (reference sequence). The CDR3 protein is CASSIETGLPNTEAFF. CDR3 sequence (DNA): TGTGCCAGTAGTATAGAAACAGGGCTACCGAACACTGAAGCTTTCTTT.

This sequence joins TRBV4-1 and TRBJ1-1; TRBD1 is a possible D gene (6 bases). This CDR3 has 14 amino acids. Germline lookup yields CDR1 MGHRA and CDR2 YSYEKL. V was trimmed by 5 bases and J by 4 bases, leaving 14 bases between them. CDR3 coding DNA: TGCGCCAGCAGCTACGAGGGGGTTGGCACTGAAGCTTTCTTT. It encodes CASSYEGVGTEAFF.

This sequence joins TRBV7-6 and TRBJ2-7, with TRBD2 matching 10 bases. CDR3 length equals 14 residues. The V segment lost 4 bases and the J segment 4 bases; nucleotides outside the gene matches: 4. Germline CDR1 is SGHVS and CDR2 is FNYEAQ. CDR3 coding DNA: TGTGCCAGCAGCTCTGGGACTAGCGATTACGAGCAGTACTTC. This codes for CASSSGTSDYEQYF.

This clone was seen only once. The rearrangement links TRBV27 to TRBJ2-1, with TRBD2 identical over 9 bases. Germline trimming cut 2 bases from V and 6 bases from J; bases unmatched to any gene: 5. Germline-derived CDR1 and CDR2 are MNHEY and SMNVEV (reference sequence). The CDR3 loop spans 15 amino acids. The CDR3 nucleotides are TGTGCCAGCAGTTTAATAGCGGGAGTAGGCAATGAGCAGTTCTTC. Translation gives CASSLIAGVGNEQFF.

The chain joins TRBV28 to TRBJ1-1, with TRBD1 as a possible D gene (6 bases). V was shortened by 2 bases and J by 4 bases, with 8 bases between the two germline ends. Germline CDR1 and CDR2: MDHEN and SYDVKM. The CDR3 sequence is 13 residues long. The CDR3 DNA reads TGTGCCAGCAGTTTACACAGGGCCACTGAAGCTTTCTTT. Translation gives CASSLHRATEAFF. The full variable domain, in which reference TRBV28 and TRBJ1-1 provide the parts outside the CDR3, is DVKVTQSSRYLVKRTGEKVFLECVQDMDHENMFWYRQDPGLGLRLIYFSYDVKMKEKGDIPEGYSVSREKKERFSLILESASTNQTSMYLCASSLHRATEAFFGQGTRLTVV.

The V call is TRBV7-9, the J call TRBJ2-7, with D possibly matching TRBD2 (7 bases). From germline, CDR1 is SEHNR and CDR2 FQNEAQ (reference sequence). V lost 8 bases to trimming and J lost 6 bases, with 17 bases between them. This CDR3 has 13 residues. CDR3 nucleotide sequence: TGTGCCAGCCGGGGGCGGGAGTCAAGCGAGCAGTACTTC. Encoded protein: CASRGRESSEQYF.